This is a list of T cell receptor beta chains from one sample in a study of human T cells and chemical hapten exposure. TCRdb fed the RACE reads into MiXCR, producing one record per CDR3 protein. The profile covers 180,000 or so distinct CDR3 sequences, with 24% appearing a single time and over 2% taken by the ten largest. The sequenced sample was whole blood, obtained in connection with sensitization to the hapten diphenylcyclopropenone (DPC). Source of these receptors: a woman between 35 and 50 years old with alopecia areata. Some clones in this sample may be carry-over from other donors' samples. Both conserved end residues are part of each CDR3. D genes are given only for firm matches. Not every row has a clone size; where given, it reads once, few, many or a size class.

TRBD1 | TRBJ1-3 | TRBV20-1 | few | TGCGGGACAGGGGACTCTGGAAACACCATATATTTT | CGTGDSGNTIYF
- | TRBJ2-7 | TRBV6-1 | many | TGTGCCAGCAGTGAAGCGATACCGTTTAGATACGAGCAGTACTTC | CASSEAIPFRYEQYF
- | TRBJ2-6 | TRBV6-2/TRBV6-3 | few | TGTGCCAGCAGTTACTCGGGAGGCTCTGGGGCCAACGTCCTGACTTTC | CASSYSGGSGANVLTF
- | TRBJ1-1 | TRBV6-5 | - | TGTGCCAGCAGTTACGGCCGGACGGCTGAAGCTTTCTTT | CASSYGRTAEAFF
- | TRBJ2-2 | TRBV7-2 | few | TGTGCCAGCAGCTTAGCGGCTACGAACACCGGGGAGCTGTTTTTT | CASSLAATNTGELFF
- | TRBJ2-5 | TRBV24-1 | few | TGTGCCACCAGTGATTTGCATTTCGGCGGTTACGAGACCCAGTACTTC | CATSDLHFGGYETQYF
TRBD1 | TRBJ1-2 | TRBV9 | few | TGTGCCAGCAGCCCGGCCGGGACAGGGGTTGGCTACACCTTC | CASSPAGTGVGYTF
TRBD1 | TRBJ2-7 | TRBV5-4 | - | TGTGCCAGCAGCTTGGCCCGAGGGACAGGTTTCAACGAGCAGTACTTC | CASSLARGTGFNEQYF
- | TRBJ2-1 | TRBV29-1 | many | TGCAGCGTTCAGATTGTTAATGAGCAGTTCTTC | CSVQIVNEQFF
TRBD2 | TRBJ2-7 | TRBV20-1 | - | TGCAGTGCTAGATCCTTGAAGCGGGAGTTATACGAGCAGTACTTC | CSARSLKRELYEQYF
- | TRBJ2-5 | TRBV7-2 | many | TGTGCCAGCAGCTTCATGGGGGGAGAGACCCAGTACTTC | CASSFMGGETQYF
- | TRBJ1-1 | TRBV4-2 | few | TGTGCCAGCAGCCAAGATGCCGGGGTCGGCACTGAAGCTTTCTTT | CASSQDAGVGTEAFF
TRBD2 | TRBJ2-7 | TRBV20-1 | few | TGCAGTGCTCCGACTAGCGGGGCCTCCTACGAGCAGTACTTC | CSAPTSGASYEQYF
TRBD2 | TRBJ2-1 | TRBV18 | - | TGTGCCAGCTCTCCCCTAGCGGGGTCGTCCTACAATGAGCAGTTCTTC | CASSPLAGSSYNEQFF
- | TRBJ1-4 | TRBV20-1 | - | TGCAGTGCCCGGGAGATGGGGGGAGAAAAACTGTTTTTT | CSAREMGGEKLFF
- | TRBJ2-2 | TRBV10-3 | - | TGTGCCATCAGTGAGGTCCGGAGCTCGAACACCGGGGAGCTGTTTTTT | CAISEVRSSNTGELFF
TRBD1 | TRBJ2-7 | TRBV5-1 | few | TGCGCCAGCAGCTTAGGACAGGGGCAACCCTGGGAGCAGTACTTC | CASSLGQGQPWEQYF
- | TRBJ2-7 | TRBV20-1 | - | TGCAGTGCCCCGGGGAAGAGGGTGAACGAGCAGTACTTC | CSAPGKRVNEQYF
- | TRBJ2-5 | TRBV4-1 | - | TGCGCCAGCAGCCAAGATCTGGAGAGCCAAGAGACCCAGTACTTC | CASSQDLESQETQYF
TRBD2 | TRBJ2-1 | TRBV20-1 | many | TGCAGTGCTAGAGATCTAAGCCTAGCGGAAAATGAGCAGTTCTTC | CSARDLSLAENEQFF
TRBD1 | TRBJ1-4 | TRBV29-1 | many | TGCAGCGCCGGACAGGGCCCCAGTGAAAAACTGTTTTTT | CSAGQGPSEKLFF
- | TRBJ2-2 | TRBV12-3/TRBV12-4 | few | TGTGCCAGCAGTTTGGGCTGGGCAGGGGCCGGGGAGCTGTTTTTT | CASSLGWAGAGELFF
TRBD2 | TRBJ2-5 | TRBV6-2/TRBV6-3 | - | TGTGCCAGCAGCTCCCAGAAGCGGGATTTCCAAGAGACCCAGTACTTC | CASSSQKRDFQETQYF
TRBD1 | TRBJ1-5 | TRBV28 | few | TGTGCCAGCAGTTCACCTGGGTGGACAGGGAAGAATCAGCCCCAGCATTTT | CASSSPGWTGKNQPQHF
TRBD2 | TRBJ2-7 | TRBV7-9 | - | TGTGCCAGCAGCTCCGAGACTAGCGCTGACGAGCAGTACTTC | CASSSETSADEQYF
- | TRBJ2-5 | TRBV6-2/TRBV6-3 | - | TGTGCCAGCAGTCCCCCGTCTCGAGCGACCCAGTACTTC | CASSPPSRATQYF
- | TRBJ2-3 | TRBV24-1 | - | TGTGCCACCAGTCAGCGGATTTCTACAGATACGCAGTATTTT | CATSQRISTDTQYF
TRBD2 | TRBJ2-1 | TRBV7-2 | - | TGTGCCAGCAGGGGGGCTAGCGGGAGCCTCGGTGAGCAGTTCTTC | CASRGASGSLGEQFF
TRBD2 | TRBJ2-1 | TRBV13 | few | TGTGCCAGCAGCCAGGCCCGGACTAGCGGGAGGGAGGCCTACAATGAGCAGTTCTTC | CASSQARTSGREAYNEQFF
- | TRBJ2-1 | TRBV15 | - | TGTGCCACCAGCAGAGATTTTGGGGATGGGTTCTTC | CATSRDFGDGFF
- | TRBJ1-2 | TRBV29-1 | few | TGCAGCGTTGAAGGGATTGAATCTGGCTACACCTTC | CSVEGIESGYTF
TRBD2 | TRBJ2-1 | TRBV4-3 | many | TGCGCCAGCAGCCAAAGTAGCGGGGCTCCATACAATGAGCAGTTCTTC | CASSQSSGAPYNEQFF
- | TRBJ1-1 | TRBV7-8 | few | TGTGCCAGCAGCTTCCTATGGTCGAACACTGAAGCTTTCTTT | CASSFLWSNTEAFF
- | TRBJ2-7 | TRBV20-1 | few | TGCAGTGCTAGCCTCCCGAAAGTGAGGGAGGTCTACGAGCAGTACTTC | CSASLPKVREVYEQYF